The rows below give T cell receptor beta chains drawn from one sample of a study of blood T cell repertoires in COVID-19. The table came from immunoSEQ multiplex PCR; TCRdb's copy has only in-frame clones and leaves some out. There are 61,000 or so clones in the sample; 80% to 90% occur only once, and 15% to 20% lies in the top ten. Sequences were obtained from peripheral blood. These receptors were collected from an elderly woman with active COVID-19. CDR3s include the opening cysteine and the closing phenylalanine or tryptophan. Each record gives: clone size, CDR3 length, V gene, J gene, D gene, CDR3 DNA, CDR3 protein. D genes are given only for firm matches. Only some rows state a clone size, as once, few, many or a class for expanded clones.

size: NA; length: 14; V: TRBV11-1; J: TRBJ1-2; D: TRBD1; DNA: TGTGCCAGCAGCACCGGACAGGGCCCCTATGGCTACACCTTC; CDR3: CASSTGQGPYGYTF
size: NA; length: 12; V: TRBV7-9; J: TRBJ2-7; D: TRBD1; DNA: TGTGCCACGGGACAGGGGGCCTACGAGCAGTACTTC; CDR3: CATGQGAYEQYF
size: NA; length: 13; V: TRBV5-1; J: TRBJ2-1; D: NA; DNA: TGCGCCAGCAGCTTGGGGGGTCGCGGAGGGCAGTTCTTC; CDR3: CASSLGGRGGQFF
size: NA; length: 16; V: TRBV5-1; J: TRBJ2-5; D: TRBD2; DNA: TGCGCCAGCAGCTTCTGGACTAGCGGGGAGGGGGAGACCCAGTACTTC; CDR3: CASSFWTSGEGETQYF
size: NA; length: 14; V: TRBV18; J: TRBJ2-7; D: TRBD2; DNA: TGTGCCAGCTCACCAAGCGGGGGGAATTACGAGCAGTACTTC; CDR3: CASSPSGGNYEQYF
size: once; length: 15; V: TRBV6-5; J: TRBJ2-7; D: TRBD2; DNA: TGTGCCAGCAGTTACGGAGCCAGCGGGGGATACGAGCAGTACTTC; CDR3: CASSYGASGGYEQYF
size: few; length: 11; V: TRBV5-3; J: TRBJ1-1; D: NA; DNA: TGTGCCATCCCCAGGAAAACCGAAGCTTTCTTT; CDR3: CAIPRKTEAFF
size: few; length: 13; V: TRBV19; J: TRBJ1-1; D: NA; DNA: TGTGCCAGTAGTATAGGCGGGAACACTGAAGCTTTCTTT; CDR3: CASSIGGNTEAFF
size: NA; length: 16; V: TRBV30; J: TRBJ2-3; D: TRBD2; DNA: TGTGCCTGGAGCGCGATAAGACGGGGGGGGACAGATACGCAGTATTTT; CDR3: CAWSAIRRGGTDTQYF
size: NA; length: 16; V: TRBV14; J: TRBJ2-7; D: TRBD1; DNA: TGTGCCAGCAGCAATTGGGGGACAGGGCCCTCGGGCGAGCAGTACTTC; CDR3: CASSNWGTGPSGEQYF
size: once; length: 13; V: TRBV9; J: TRBJ2-1; D: NA; DNA: TGTGCCAGCAGCGGACAGGGGAGGGATGAGCAGTTCTTC; CDR3: CASSGQGRDEQFF
size: NA; length: 14; V: TRBV30; J: TRBJ1-2; D: TRBD1; DNA: TGTGCCTGGAGCACACCAGGGGGGATCTATGGCTACACCTTC; CDR3: CAWSTPGGIYGYTF
size: NA; length: 17; V: TRBV9; J: TRBJ2-7; D: TRBD2; DNA: TGTGCCAGCAGCGTAGGTCCTAGCGGCTATTCCTCCTACGAGCAGTACTTC; CDR3: CASSVGPSGYSSYEQYF
size: NA; length: 16; V: TRBV5-6; J: TRBJ2-3; D: TRBD2; DNA: TGTGCCAGCAGCGCCGGACTAGCAGCCTTCACAGATACGCAGTATTTT; CDR3: CASSAGLAAFTDTQYF
size: NA; length: 13; V: TRBV6-5; J: TRBJ2-1; D: TRBD2; DNA: TGTGCCAGCAGGACTAGCGGGGGAAATGAGCAGTTCTTC; CDR3: CASRTSGGNEQFF
size: NA; length: 15; V: TRBV29-1; J: TRBJ2-3; D: TRBD1; DNA: TGCAGCGCGTGTGAGGGGACAGGTCACACAGATACGCAGTATTTT; CDR3: CSACEGTGHTDTQYF
size: few; length: 14; V: TRBV5-1; J: TRBJ2-2; D: NA; DNA: TGCGCCAGCAGCCCCGGACAAGGAGCTGGGGAGCTGTTTTTT; CDR3: CASSPGQGAGELFF
size: NA; length: 16; V: TRBV19; J: TRBJ1-1; D: TRBD1; DNA: TGTGCCAGTAGTCTCGTACCGGGACAGGGTAGGACTGAAGCTTTCTTT; CDR3: CASSLVPGQGRTEAFF
size: NA; length: 13; V: TRBV7-9; J: TRBJ1-2; D: NA; DNA: TGTGCCAGCAGCTCTTCCAGACTGCGGGGCTACACCTTC; CDR3: CASSSSRLRGYTF
size: NA; length: 17; V: TRBV11-2; J: TRBJ2-1; D: TRBD2; DNA: TGTGCCAGCAGCTACTACGGACTAGCGGGGAGATACAATGAGCAGTTCTTC; CDR3: CASSYYGLAGRYNEQFF
size: NA; length: 15; V: TRBV2; J: TRBJ1-4; D: TRBD1; DNA: TGTGCCAGCAGTTTGAGGACAGGGGTGAATGAAAAACTGTTTTTT; CDR3: CASSLRTGVNEKLFF
size: NA; length: 16; V: TRBV5-4; J: TRBJ2-2; D: TRBD1; DNA: TGTGCCAGCAGCTTGGTAGGGACAGGGGGGACCGGGGAGCTGTTTTTT; CDR3: CASSLVGTGGTGELFF
size: once; length: 14; V: TRBV2; J: TRBJ1-6; D: NA; DNA: TGTGCCAGCAGTGATTTCAGGGGAGAAGAACCCCTCCACTTT; CDR3: CASSDFRGEEPLHF
size: NA; length: 11; V: TRBV29-1; J: TRBJ1-2; D: NA; DNA: TGCAGCGTTTCAGGGGACTATGGCTACACCTTC; CDR3: CSVSGDYGYTF
size: once; length: 14; V: TRBV6-6; J: TRBJ1-1; D: TRBD1; DNA: TGTGCCAGCAATCCGGGACAGGGGAACACTGAAGCTTTCTTT; CDR3: CASNPGQGNTEAFF
size: NA; length: 15; V: TRBV15; J: TRBJ1-2; D: NA; DNA: TGTGCCACCAGCAGAGATTCCTCGAGGGGGGGTGGCTACACCTTC; CDR3: CATSRDSSRGGGYTF
size: NA; length: 14; V: TRBV10-3; J: TRBJ2-3; D: TRBD2; DNA: TGTGCCATCAGTGAACAGCGGGGGACAGATACGCAGTATTTT; CDR3: CAISEQRGTDTQYF
size: NA; length: 14; V: TRBV5-1; J: TRBJ2-3; D: TRBD1; DNA: TGCGCCAGCAGACCGGGACAGGGGCAAGATACGCAGTATTTT; CDR3: CASRPGQGQDTQYF